One and the same sample provided the 14 T cell receptor beta chains below, sequenced in a study of beta chain features in type 1 diabetes (dated by TCRdb to the late 2010s). The library was made by the immunoSEQ multiplex PCR assay. The entire amount of isolated RNA was reverse transcribed using the High Capacity cDNA Reverse Transcription Kit, so the sequenced TCRB transcripts were expressed ones. TCRdb limited this immuneACCESS table to in-frame rearrangements with V and J called. A share of clones is missing; checked studies link under half to unresolved V genes, and the rest is unexplained. The sample table holds over 150,000 clones, of which about 8.1% were seen once. The ten largest make up 0.65% of the sample. Sequences were obtained from central memory CD4+ T cells from blood. These receptor sequences come from a man younger than 35 in good health.

The CDR3 region is CASSLWASEYNEQFF. CDR3 bases: TGTGCCAGCAGCTTATGGGCTAGCGAATACAATGAGCAGTTCTTC. The rearrangement links TRBV7-2 to TRBJ2-1; a possible D gene is TRBD2 (6 bases). This CDR3 has 15 residues. Looked up from germline, CDR1 is SGHTA and CDR2 is FQGNSA. V lost 2 bases and J 4 bases, leaving 12 bases between the germline ends.

The rearrangement joins TRBV6-6 to TRBJ2-7; D uncertain. This CDR3 comprises 11 residues. Per germline, CDR1 MNHNY and CDR2 SVGAGI (reference sequence). V was clipped by 8 bases and J by 1 base, with 6 bases between them. CDR3 in amino acids: CASGQSYEQYF. CDR3 sequence (DNA): TGTGCCAGCGGCCAGTCCTACGAGCAGTACTTC.

Many counts were recorded for this clone. The chain is built from TRBV6-4 and TRBJ2-3; D is unclear. CDR1 and CDR2 (germline): MRHNA, SNTAGT. The CDR3 consists of 12 residues. V lost 9 bases and J 6 bases, leaving 13 bases between the germline ends. CDR3 nucleotides: TGTGCCAGAAAGCGAACCTTGGATACGCAGTATTTT. This codes for CARKRTLDTQYF.

This clone was counted a few times. The J gene is TRBJ1-1, the V gene TRBV6-6, with a possible D match to TRBD1 (5 bases). Trimming removed 6 bases from V and 4 bases from J, with 15 bases in between. This CDR3 is built from 14 residues. Germline V gives CDR1 MNHNY, CDR2 SVGAGI (reference sequence). The CDR3 loop is CASRNIQGATEAFF. In nucleotides, the CDR3 is TGTGCCAGCAGAAACATACAAGGGGCCACTGAAGCTTTCTTT.

Only a few counts were recorded for this clone. This chain uses TRBV11-2 with TRBJ2-7; possible D gene TRBD2, 7 bases. CDR3 length equals 13 residues. The V gene's germline CDR1 is SGHAT and CDR2 FQNNGV. Trimming pared 3 bases from V and 8 bases from J, leaving 14 bases between. CDR3 nucleotides: TGTGCCAGCAGCTTTGAGAGGGGGGGGAAGCAGTACTTC. Its protein is CASSFERGGKQYF.

This clone was seen a few times. V and J are TRBV6-1 and TRBJ2-7; 7 nucleotides align to TRBD1. V lost 3 bases, J lost 0 bases, and 5 bases stayed unmatched. Germline values: CDR1 MNHNS, CDR2 SASEGT. The CDR3 length is 15 residues. CDR3 amino acids: CASSDTGVSSYEQYF. DNA of the CDR3: TGTGCCAGCAGTGATACAGGGGTGAGCTCCTACGAGCAGTACTTC.

This clone was recorded a few times. The V and J genes are TRBV7-2 and TRBJ2-5, with a weak D call TRBD2 (6 bases). V dropped 2 bases and J dropped 2 bases, with 15 bases sitting between them. Germline values: CDR1 SGHTA, CDR2 FQGNSA. The CDR3 has 16 residues. The CDR3 nucleotides read TGTGCCAGCAGCTTAAGGATCGGACTAATGCAAGAGACCCAGTACTTC. This gives the protein CASSLRIGLMQETQYF. The full variable domain, its missing parts supplied by reference TRBV7-2 and TRBJ2-5, is GAGVSQSPSNKVTEKGKDVELRCDPISGHTALYWYRQSLGQGLEFLIYFQGNSAPDKSGLPSDRFSAERTGGSVSTLTIQRTQQEDSAVYLCASSLRIGLMQETQYFGPGTRLLVL.

This clone was seen a handful of times. CDR3 bases: TGTGCCAGCAGCCTTAGGACTAGGGGCGCAGATACGCAGTATTTT. Encoded protein: CASSLRTRGADTQYF. The J gene is TRBJ2-3, the V gene TRBV7-2, with 7 bases lining up with TRBD2. Germline CDR1 reads SGHTA; CDR2 reads FQGNSA. The CDR3 length is 15 residues. With V trimmed by 5 bases and J by 4 bases, 9 bases remained unmatched.

In this sample, this clone turned up many times. This chain's CDR3 is CATSAGNVGANVLTF. The DNA of the CDR3 is TGTGCCACCAGCGCAGGGAACGTTGGGGCCAACGTCCTGACTTTC. V gene TRBV15 combines with J gene TRBJ2-6; perhaps TRBD1 as D (5 bases). The CDR3 has 15 amino acids. In germline, CDR1 is LNHNV, CDR2 YYDKDF (reference sequence). Trimming took off 5 bases at V and 3 bases at J, with 11 bases between the two ends.

This clone was observed many times. The J gene is TRBJ2-7, the V gene TRBV7-9, with TRBD1 identical over 8 bases. Germline CDR1 and CDR2: SEHNR and FQNEAQ (reference sequence). This CDR3 is built from 14 residues. With V trimmed by 5 bases and J by 5 bases, 8 bases remained unmatched. The CDR3: CASSPRDRWHEQYF. The CDR3, as DNA: TGTGCCAGCAGCCCCCGGGACAGGTGGCACGAGCAGTACTTC. The full variable domain, completed using reference TRBV7-9 and TRBJ2-7, is DTGVSQNPRHKITKRGQNVTFRCDPISEHNRLYWYRQTLGQGPEFLTYFQNEAQLEKSRLLSDRFSAERPKGSFSTLEIQRTEQGDSAMYLCASSPRDRWHEQYFGPGTRLTVT.

This rearrangement joins TRBV28 to TRBJ1-2; 9 bases map to TRBD1. The CDR3 loop spans 14 amino acids. CDR1 is MDHEN, CDR2 SYDVKM, per germline. V gave up 6 bases and J gave up 6 bases; unmatched junction bases: 8. The CDR3 is CASSQGQGSNGYTF. CDR3 bases: TGTGCCAGCAGCCAGGGACAGGGTTCCAATGGCTACACCTTC.

This clone appeared a few times. V is TRBV25-1 and J is TRBJ1-1, with D unresolved. Germline V CDR1 and CDR2: MGHDK, SYGVNS. This CDR3 region has 13 residues. V lost 3 bases and J 5 bases, leaving 10 bases between the germline ends. The CDR3: CASSDSERTEAFF. In DNA, the CDR3 is TGTGCCAGCAGTGACAGCGAGAGAACTGAAGCTTTCTTT.

V gene TRBV7-2 combines with J gene TRBJ2-5, with D possibly matching TRBD1 (5 bases). The V end was cut by 2 bases, the J end by 7 bases, with 5 bases between. From germline, CDR1 is SGHTA and CDR2 FQGNSA. The CDR3 consists of 11 residues. The CDR3 protein is CASSLRGTQYF. The CDR3 DNA is TGTGCCAGCAGCTTAAGGGGGACCCAGTACTTC. The full variable domain, with the rest looked up from reference TRBV7-2 and TRBJ2-5, is GAGVSQSPSNKVTEKGKDVELRCDPISGHTALYWYRQSLGQGLEFLIYFQGNSAPDKSGLPSDRFSAERTGGSVSTLTIQRTQQEDSAVYLCASSLRGTQYFGPGTRLLVL.

This clone was seen a few times. The V call is TRBV28, the J call TRBJ2-7; TRBD1 is a possible D gene (11 bases). CDR1 MDHEN and CDR2 SYDVKM come from the germline V gene. Between the trimmed V and J ends, which lost 5 bases and 0 bases, there was a span of 32 bases. The CDR3 is made up of 21 amino acids. The CDR3 loop reads CASSPGTGGLAGASFSYEQYF. The CDR3 DNA reads TGTGCCAGCAGTCCTGGGACAGGGGGGCTAGCGGGAGCCTCCTTCTCCTACGAGCAGTACTTC.